What follows describes a single T cell receptor beta chain. The sample belongs to a study of monozygotic twins with inflammatory bowel disease. The CDR3 is 16 residues long. CDR1 is LGHDT and CDR2 is YNNKEL in the germline V gene (reference sequence). Each of the TCR libraries took roughly 3,700 ng of total RNA. Template switching was used to attach UMIs, which incorporated a 6-nucleotide sample barcode. From the 5' RACE reads, TCRdb lists one entry per CDR3 protein and no DNA. The repertoire table contains approximately 390,000 distinct CDR3 sequences. No sorting of T cells preceded isolation of total RNA from whole blood.

The TCR comes from a human donor with ulcerative colitis or Crohn's disease, or a healthy co-twin of an affected twin (not recorded which). The sample taken for sequencing was blood. The V gene is TRBV3-1, the J gene TRBJ2-4; TCRdb reports TRBD2, a call that lacks DNA to check it against. The CDR3 region is CASRPTSGGSKNIQYF.